The 30 T cell receptor beta chains in this list originate from one sample, sequenced in a study of T cell changes during pregnancy in multiple sclerosis. Here immunoSEQ multiplex PCR was the method, and the copy in TCRdb shows in-frame clones only, minus some. The repertoire has 35,000 to 45,000 clones, around 90% of them found once; the top ten carry 10% to 15%. The sample here was CD8+ T cells from peripheral blood mononuclear cells, taken in the first trimester of pregnancy. These receptors originate from a female donor with multiple sclerosis, enrolled in a pregnancy study.

The chain employs TRBV6-5 and TRBJ1-6, with D tentatively TRBD1 (5 bases). The CDR3 loop spans 15 amino acids. From germline, CDR1 is MNHEY and CDR2 SVGAGI. The V end lost 4 bases, the J end lost 7 bases, and 14 bases lay between the germline ends. The CDR3 region has the DNA TGTGCCAGCAGTTCCCACGGGGGGGTCAATTCACCCCTCCACTTT. It yields the protein CASSSHGGVNSPLHF.

The chain carries TRBV7-9 and TRBJ2-7; 7 nucleotides align to TRBD1. The V segment lost 4 bases and the J segment 6 bases; nucleotides outside the gene matches: 12. Germline V gives CDR1 SEHNR, CDR2 FQNEAQ (reference sequence). The CDR3 loop spans 15 amino acids. The CDR3 DNA is TGTGCCAGCAGCTCTTGGACAGGCGCGGTCCTCGAGCAGTACTTC. It encodes CASSSWTGAVLEQYF.

J is TRBJ2-3 and V is TRBV4-1, with D possibly matching TRBD2 (7 bases). The length of the CDR3 is 14 residues. V was shortened by 1 base and J by 4 bases, with 9 bases between the two germline ends. The germline gives CDR1 MGHRA, CDR2 YSYEKL. The CDR3 coding sequence is TGCGCCAGCAGCCAAGTGGGGGGGCCAGATACGCAGTATTTT. Translated, it gives CASSQVGGPDTQYF.

The rearrangement joins TRBV9 to TRBJ2-1, with D perhaps TRBD2 (6 bases). The V gene lost 0 bases and the J gene lost 7 bases, with 8 bases spanning the gap. There are 13 residues in the CDR3. CDR1 is SGDLS and CDR2 is YYNGEE in the germline V gene. The CDR3, as DNA: TGTGCCAGCAGCGTAGAAGGAGGGAATGAGCAGTTCTTC. It translates to CASSVEGGNEQFF. The full variable domain, rest sourced from reference TRBV9 and TRBJ2-1, is DSGVTQTPKHLITATGQRVTLRCSPRSGDLSVYWYQQSLDQGLQFLIQYYNGEERAKGNILERFSAQQFPDLHSELNLSSLELGDSALYFCASSVEGGNEQFFGPGTRLTVL.

The chain links TRBV28 to TRBJ2-3; weak D call: TRBD1 (5 bases). The CDR3 has 14 amino acids. Germline V gene sequence: CDR1 MDHEN, CDR2 SYDVKM. With 4 bases removed from V and 2 bases from J, the gap between germline ends came to 10 bases. This chain's CDR3 is CASSWAGPTDTQYF. Here the CDR3 DNA reads TGTGCCAGCAGTTGGGCAGGGCCCACAGATACGCAGTATTTT.

The rearrangement joins TRBV5-1 to TRBJ1-5; D is perhaps TRBD1 (5 bases). There are 16 residues in the CDR3. The V end was cut by 0 bases, the J end by 3 bases, with 13 bases between. Germline CDR1 SGHRS, CDR2 YFSETQ. This CDR3 is CASSLGTTGINQPQHF. The CDR3 DNA is TGCGCCAGCAGCTTGGGCACAACAGGAATCAATCAGCCCCAGCATTTT.

This clone showed up just once. This chain connects TRBV2 to TRBJ2-5; TRBD2 matches at 10 bases. Germline CDR1 is SNHLY and CDR2 is FYNNEI. The J segment lost 9 bases and the V segment lost 9 bases, leaving 22 bases of the junction unmatched. The CDR3 covers 17 residues. CDR3 amino acids: CARQTLVAGGPGGAQYF. Here the CDR3 DNA reads TGTGCCAGACAGACTTTGGTAGCGGGGGGCCCCGGGGGGGCCCAGTACTTC.

J is TRBJ2-3 and V is TRBV4-1; TRBD1 agrees at 8 bases. Germline V CDR1 and CDR2: MGHRA, YSYEKL. J was trimmed by 6 bases and V by 7 bases; bases with no gene match: 15. The CDR3 has 16 amino acids. The CDR3 sequence: CASNGQGDPQWDTQYF. The DNA for the CDR3 is TGCGCCAGCAATGGACAGGGCGATCCCCAATGGGATACGCAGTATTTT.

The chain carries TRBV5-8 and TRBJ2-1, with 10 positions matching TRBD2. This CDR3 contains 13 residues. Trimming removed 2 bases from V and 10 bases from J; junction bases left unmatched: 3. The germline V gene has CDR1 SGHTS and CDR2 YDEGEE. CDR3 DNA sequence: TGTGCCAGCAGCTTACCGGGACTAGCGGAGCAGTTCTTC. Residues: CASSLPGLAEQFF.

The chain employs TRBV30 and TRBJ2-7; D is perhaps TRBD1 (5 bases). The CDR3 sequence is 11 residues long. The ends were cut back, 5 bases at V and 3 bases at J, with 8 bases in the middle. Germline V gives CDR1 GTSNPN, CDR2 SVGIG (reference sequence). The CDR3 region has the DNA TGTGCCTGGGCGGACAACTACGAGCAGTACTTC. Translated, it gives CAWADNYEQYF.

The chain recombines TRBV5-1 with TRBJ2-7, with TRBD2 identical over 8 bases. The V gene end was trimmed by 3 bases and the J gene end by 3 bases; junction bases not matched to a gene: 2. The germline gives CDR1 SGHRS, CDR2 YFSETQ. The CDR3 is 13 amino acids. The CDR3 here is CASSWSGGYEQYF. The CDR3 nucleotides read TGCGCCAGCAGCTGGAGCGGGGGCTACGAGCAGTACTTC.

This chain links TRBV15 with TRBJ2-1; 7 positions agree with TRBD1. Germline trimming cut 0 bases from V and 10 bases from J; bases unmatched to any gene: 6. Germline CDR1 and CDR2: LNHNV and YYDKDF (reference sequence). This CDR3 comprises 14 residues. CDR3 protein: CATSRDGDRLEQFF. The CDR3 DNA sequence: TGTGCCACCAGCAGAGACGGGGACAGACTCGAGCAGTTCTTC.

The chain has TRBV6-1 and TRBJ2-1, with D possibly matching TRBD2 (5 bases). The V and J ends lost 3 bases and 0 bases respectively, with 9 bases between them. The length of the CDR3 is 15 residues. From germline, CDR1 is MNHNS and CDR2 SASEGT. The CDR3 loop is CASSEDGGSYNEQFF. The CDR3 DNA reads as TGTGCCAGCAGTGAGGACGGAGGCTCCTACAATGAGCAGTTCTTC.

About this clone: At one end, the junction sequence differs from germline, possibly due to a read error. The gene calls are TRBV19 and TRBJ1-4; 8 nucleotides agree with TRBD1. Germline V gives CDR1 LNHDA, CDR2 SQIVND (reference sequence). This CDR3 has 14 amino acids. This chain's CDR3 is CASSPHRPGQELKF. CDR3 in DNA: TGTGCCAGTAGTCCCCACCGACCGGGACAGGAACTGAAGTTT.

This chain's CDR3 is CASSMVGANQPQHF. The CDR3 coding sequence is TGTGCCAGTAGTATGGTAGGGGCAAATCAGCCCCAGCATTTT. The V gene is TRBV19, the J gene TRBJ1-5; D might be TRBD1 (5 bases). Germline V gene lookup returns CDR1 LNHDA and CDR2 SQIVND (reference sequence). The CDR3 runs to 14 residues. V shed 3 bases and J shed 4 bases, with 10 bases lying between them.

V usage is TRBV4-1 and J usage is TRBJ1-2; TRBD1 might be the D (5 bases). Trimming removed 1 base at V and 8 bases at J, with 14 bases between. The CDR3 loop spans 14 amino acids. Germline CDR1 reads MGHRA; CDR2 reads YSYEKL. The CDR3 DNA sequence: TGCGCCAGCAGCCAAGCCGAGCCCCCAGGGGGCTACACCTTC. It encodes CASSQAEPPGGYTF.

The rearrangement joins TRBV2 to TRBJ2-7, with TRBD2 matching 10 bases. The germline V gene encodes CDR1 SNHLY and CDR2 FYNNEI. The CDR3 contains 16 residues. The V segment lost 3 bases and the J segment 2 bases; nucleotides outside the gene matches: 7. The CDR3 loop reads CASSEGLAGGTYEQYF. CDR3 DNA sequence: TGTGCCAGCAGTGAGGGTTTAGCGGGGGGAACCTACGAGCAGTACTTC.

The V and J genes are TRBV19 and TRBJ2-1; 9 bases align to TRBD2. This CDR3 has 16 residues. Germline assignment: CDR1 LNHDA and CDR2 SQIVND (reference sequence). V lost 5 bases, J lost 6 bases, and 11 bases stayed unmatched. The CDR3 coding sequence is TGTGCCAGTAGTTTGGCTAGCGGGGATTACTCCAATGAGCAGTTCTTC. It is translated as CASSLASGDYSNEQFF. The full variable domain, with the rest looked up from reference TRBV19 and TRBJ2-1, is DGGITQSPKYLFRKEGQNVTLSCEQNLNHDAMYWYRQDPGQGLRLIYYSQIVNDFQKGDIAEGYSVSREKKESFPLTVTSAQKNPTAFYLCASSLASGDYSNEQFFGPGTRLTVL.

A few counts support this clone. The rearrangement links TRBV5-1 to TRBJ2-7; a possible D gene is TRBD1 (5 bases). This CDR3 region has 14 residues. Trimming stripped 4 bases from V and 0 bases from J, with 11 bases between. Germline V gene sequence: CDR1 SGHRS, CDR2 YFSETQ. In DNA form, the CDR3 reads TGCGCCAGCAGCGTTGCAGGGTACTCCTACGAGCAGTACTTC. Translation: CASSVAGYSYEQYF.

This sequence joins TRBV9 and TRBJ2-7; 7 bases match TRBD1. Per the germline V gene, CDR1 is SGDLS and CDR2 is YYNGEE. The CDR3 is 14 residues long. After removal of 3 bases from V and 0 bases from J, the junction contained 3 bases not matched to a gene. This chain's CDR3 is CASSGQGNSYEQYF. CDR3 coding DNA: TGTGCCAGCAGCGGACAGGGAAACTCCTACGAGCAGTACTTC. Using reference TRBV9 and TRBJ2-7 for the parts outside the CDR3, the full variable domain is DSGVTQTPKHLITATGQRVTLRCSPRSGDLSVYWYQQSLDQGLQFLIQYYNGEERAKGNILERFSAQQFPDLHSELNLSSLELGDSALYFCASSGQGNSYEQYFGPGTRLTVT.

As regards this clone: At the DNA level, this CDR3 is encoded by other sequences in the same sample as well. The J gene is TRBJ1-5, the V gene TRBV5-6, with TRBD1 identical over 7 bases. V lost 0 bases, J lost 4 bases, and 1 base stayed unmatched. This CDR3 region has 14 residues. Germline V CDR1 and CDR2: SGHDT, YYEEEE. The CDR3 loop is CASSLGTGNQPQHF. The CDR3 DNA follows: TGTGCCAGCAGCTTGGGGACAGGAAATCAGCCCCAGCATTTT.

The chain couples TRBV7-6 to TRBJ2-1; D gene unclear. The V gene's germline CDR1 is SGHVS and CDR2 FNYEAQ. The ends were cut back, 0 bases at V and 7 bases at J, with 10 bases in the middle. This CDR3 spans 14 amino acids. CDR3 DNA: TGTGCCAGCAGCTTAGCGTTGCCCAGTAATGAGCAGTTCTTC. Its protein is CASSLALPSNEQFF.

The V call is TRBV2, the J call TRBJ2-2, with D perhaps TRBD2 (6 bases). V was trimmed by 10 bases and J by 7 bases, leaving 13 bases between them. This CDR3 spans 12 amino acids. Looked up from germline, CDR1 is SNHLY and CDR2 is FYNNEI. In DNA form, the CDR3 reads TGTGCCAACGGGGGAGGCGGCGGGGAGCTGTTTTTT. It yields the protein CANGGGGGELFF.

The V and J genes are TRBV9 and TRBJ2-5, with D maybe TRBD1 (5 bases). The ends were cut back, 0 bases at V and 2 bases at J, with 11 bases in the middle. This CDR3 has 15 amino acids. Germline CDR1 and CDR2: SGDLS and YYNGEE. The CDR3 here is CASSVGRQGQETQYF. CDR3 bases: TGTGCCAGCAGCGTAGGCCGGCAGGGACAAGAGACCCAGTACTTC.

The rearrangement joins TRBV4-2 to TRBJ2-7, with TRBD1 matching 8 bases. This CDR3 region has 16 residues. V gave up 4 bases and J gave up 7 bases; unmatched junction bases: 15. Germline V lookup: CDR1 LGHNA, CDR2 YNFKEQ. CDR3 in amino acids: CASSLSGQGDLGEQYF. CDR3 in DNA: TGTGCCAGCAGCCTGAGCGGACAGGGTGATTTAGGAGAGCAGTACTTC.

This rearrangement joins TRBV9 to TRBJ2-7; 7 nucleotides match TRBD1. Trimming at V came to 4 bases and at J to 4 bases, leaving 2 bases not matched to a gene. Germline V gene data show CDR1 as SGDLS and CDR2 as YYNGEE. CDR3 length: 12 residues. CDR3 sequence: CASSPGGYEQYF. Written as DNA, the CDR3 is TGTGCCAGCAGCCCAGGGGGATACGAGCAGTACTTC. Together with reference TRBV9 and TRBJ2-7, the CDR3 gives the full variable domain: DSGVTQTPKHLITATGQRVTLRCSPRSGDLSVYWYQQSLDQGLQFLIQYYNGEERAKGNILERFSAQQFPDLHSELNLSSLELGDSALYFCASSPGGYEQYFGPGTRLTVT.

The gene calls are TRBV7-9 and TRBJ1-1; D perhaps matches TRBD1 (5 bases). The CDR3 is 14 amino acids. The V and J ends lost 6 bases and 4 bases respectively, with 15 bases between them. The germline CDR1 and CDR2 sequences are SEHNR and FQNEAQ (reference sequence). The DNA of the CDR3 is TGTGCCAGCAGTCACCTCGGGGGGGGCACTGAAGCTTTCTTT. Its translation: CASSHLGGGTEAFF.

This sequence joins TRBV10-3 and TRBJ1-4; 8 bases match TRBD1. Germline assignment: CDR1 ENHRY and CDR2 SYGVKD. V was pared by 2 bases and J by 7 bases, with 6 bases of the junction left unmatched. The CDR3 loop spans 15 amino acids. CDR3: CAISEPPGGSEKLFF. For the CDR3, the DNA is TGTGCCATCAGTGAGCCTCCAGGGGGCTCTGAAAAACTGTTTTTT.

This rearrangement joins TRBV4-1 to TRBJ2-1; weak D call: TRBD2 (6 bases). The CDR3 contains 16 residues. Germline assignment: CDR1 MGHRA and CDR2 YSYEKL. V shed 8 bases and J shed 0 bases, with 17 bases lying between them. This chain's CDR3 is CASGTEASDSYNEQFF. CDR3 coding DNA: TGCGCCAGCGGGACCGAGGCTAGCGACTCCTACAATGAGCAGTTCTTC.

V is TRBV27 and J is TRBJ2-7; 8 nucleotides line up with TRBD1. Trimming removed 6 bases from V and 3 bases from J; junction bases left unmatched: 10. The CDR3 is 15 amino acids. Germline assignment: CDR1 MNHEY and CDR2 SMNVEV (reference sequence). This CDR3 reads CASRTSTGAGYEQYF. DNA for the CDR3: TGTGCCAGCAGGACCTCGACAGGGGCGGGCTACGAGCAGTACTTC.